The 20 T cell receptor beta chains in this list originate from one sample, sequenced in a study of shared clonotypes between healthy human individuals. Sequencing was performed with immunoSEQ multiplex PCR; in TCRdb, only in-frame clones are kept and a portion is missing. The table has under 150,000 clones, approximately 70% seen once; the top ten hold roughly 24%. Sequences were obtained from memory CD8+ T cells sorted from blood. Regarding subset: CD45RO+ cells pooled with CCR7-negative TemRA cells. The source is a woman aged 30 to 39 in good health.

The chain uses TRBV6-4 and TRBJ2-1; D is perhaps TRBD2 (6 bases). CDR3 length: 15 residues. Germline values: CDR1 MRHNA, CDR2 SNTAGT. V was pared by 3 bases and J by 4 bases, with 13 bases between. CDR3 region: CASSESGGDYNEQFF. The CDR3 DNA sequence: TGTGCCAGCAGTGAAAGTGGCGGGGATTACAATGAGCAGTTCTTC.

In nucleotides, the CDR3 is TGTGCCAGCAGCCAAAGGGGAATGCTAGCGGGAGTTGAGCAGTTCTTC. Protein: CASSQRGMLAGVEQFF. The chain couples TRBV14 to TRBJ2-1; 10 bases align to TRBD2. The V segment lost 2 bases and the J segment 9 bases; nucleotides outside the gene matches: 10. This CDR3 is built from 16 residues. Germline V CDR1 and CDR2: SGHDN, FVKESK.

This clone was counted at least ten times. The chain combines TRBV21-1 with TRBJ1-1. TRBV21-1 is annotated as a pseudogene. This CDR3 contains 18 residues. The DNA for the CDR3 is TGTGCCAGCAGCAAAGCCGGAGGAAGGTTGGCCAAGAACACTGAAGCTTTCTTT. Its protein product is CASSKAGGRLAKNTEAFF.

The rearrangement joins TRBV4-1 to TRBJ2-1, with 9 bases lining up with TRBD2. The V gene's germline CDR1 is MGHRA and CDR2 YSYEKL. The CDR3 is made up of 17 amino acids. The trim removed 0 bases at V and 4 bases at J, leaving 7 bases unmatched. CDR3 loop: CASSQEASGTLYNEQFF. CDR3 DNA sequence: TGCGCCAGCAGCCAAGAGGCTAGCGGGACCTTATACAATGAGCAGTTCTTC.

The chain recombines TRBV14 with TRBJ1-4, with 12 bases that match TRBD1. CDR3 length equals 19 residues. V shed 0 bases and J 3 bases; nucleotides not matched to a gene: 8. Per the germline V gene, CDR1 is SGHDN and CDR2 is FVKESK. CDR3 region: CASSQDRDRGRVANEKLFF. The DNA of the CDR3 is TGTGCCAGCAGCCAAGATAGGGACAGGGGGCGCGTGGCTAATGAAAAACTGTTTTTT.

The table lists this clone with a count of one. J is TRBJ2-1 and V is TRBV14, with D unresolved. The CDR3 totals 15 residues. Trimming stripped 1 base from V and 3 bases from J, with 10 bases between. Germline V gives CDR1 SGHDN, CDR2 FVKESK. CDR3 nucleotide sequence: TGTGCCAGCAGCCAAGGAATAGCTAACTACAATGAGCAGTTCTTC. Residues: CASSQGIANYNEQFF.

The J gene is TRBJ2-1, the V gene TRBV19; D not certain. Per germline, CDR1 LNHDA and CDR2 SQIVND (reference sequence). This CDR3 is 12 amino acids long. Trimming removed 6 bases from V and 9 bases from J, with 12 bases in between. Here the CDR3 reads CASSIYYGEQFF. DNA of the CDR3: TGTGCCAGTAGCATCTACTACGGTGAGCAGTTCTTC. Complete variable domain (other parts from reference TRBV19 and TRBJ2-1): DGGITQSPKYLFRKEGQNVTLSCEQNLNHDAMYWYRQDPGQGLRLIYYSQIVNDFQKGDIAEGYSVSREKKESFPLTVTSAQKNPTAFYLCASSIYYGEQFFGPGTRLTVL.

On this clone itself: This may be a read error: a much more frequent sequence differs by one nucleotide. This chain links TRBV7-4 with TRBJ2-6; a weak D match, TRBD2 (5 bases). Per the germline V gene, CDR1 is SGHVT and CDR2 is SQSDAQ. The germline V and J ends were trimmed by 5 bases and 1 base, with 18 bases remaining between them. The CDR3 extends over 18 amino acids. CDR3 bases: TGTGCCAGCAGCCAAAACAGTCACGGGGAATCTGGGGCCAACGTCCTGACTTTC. Translation: CASSQNSHGESGANVLTF. The whole variable domain, filled in from reference TRBV7-4 and TRBJ2-6, reads GAGVSQSPRYKVAKRGRDVALRCDSISGHVTLYWYRQTLGQGSEVLTYSQSDAQRDKSGRPSGRFSAERPERSVSTLKIQRTEQGDSAVYLCASSQNSHGESGANVLTFGAGSRLTVL.

CDR3 DNA: TGTGCCATCAGTGCCATACAAAGTCGGGCCAACGTCCTGACTTTC. As protein: CAISAIQSRANVLTF. The chain recombines TRBV10-3 with TRBJ2-6; no clear D gene. CDR3 length equals 15 residues. Trimming pared 4 bases from V and 5 bases from J, leaving 12 bases between. The germline V gene encodes CDR1 ENHRY and CDR2 SYGVKD.

The chain employs TRBV19 and TRBJ2-7, with 11 bases lining up with TRBD1. CDR3 size: 15 residues. Germline V lookup: CDR1 LNHDA, CDR2 SQIVND (reference sequence). The junction had 1 base not matched to a gene; V was cut back by 3 bases and J by 0 bases. For the CDR3, the DNA is TGTGCCAGTAGTATCGGGACAGGGGGCTCCTACGAGCAGTACTTC. The encoded protein is CASSIGTGGSYEQYF.

This clone appeared many times. This chain joins TRBV6-1 and TRBJ2-1; perhaps D is TRBD1 or TRBD2 (5 bases each). CDR3 size: 15 residues. Trimming took off 6 bases at V and 1 base at J, with 13 bases between the two ends. CDR1 MNHNS and CDR2 SASEGT come from the germline V gene. The CDR3 bases are TGTGCCAGCAGCGCCGGTGAGGGGTCCTACAATGAGCAGTTCTTC. Translating it yields CASSAGEGSYNEQFF.

This clone showed up just once. This chain joins TRBV27 and TRBJ2-7; D possibly corresponds to TRBD1 (6 bases). Looked up from germline, CDR1 is MNHEY and CDR2 is SMNVEV (reference sequence). Trimming took 5 bases from V and 2 from J, leaving 13 bases between them. This CDR3 comprises 14 residues. The CDR3 loop is CASSPRTVTYEQYF. CDR3 in DNA: TGTGCCAGCAGTCCACGGACAGTCACCTACGAGCAGTACTTC.

This clone has a count of ten or more. The V gene is TRBV6-1, the J gene TRBJ1-5; a possible D gene is TRBD1 (6 bases). The germline V gene has CDR1 MNHNS and CDR2 SASEGT. There are 14 residues in the CDR3. The V end lost 4 bases, the J end lost 4 bases, and 11 bases lay between the germline ends. CDR3 residues: CASSVGAENQPQHF. In nucleotides, the CDR3 is TGTGCCAGCAGTGTGGGGGCTGAGAATCAGCCCCAGCATTTT.

In regard to this clone: This specimen includes other DNA sequences encoding the same CDR3. V is TRBV5-1 and J is TRBJ2-3; 7 bases agree with TRBD1. The CDR3 sequence is 16 residues long. The V and J ends lost 0 bases and 0 bases, in that order; junction bases with no gene match: 4. Germline V lookup: CDR1 SGHRS, CDR2 YFSETQ. CDR3 region: CASSLGQGPSTDTQYF. The CDR3 DNA sequence: TGCGCCAGCAGCTTGGGACAGGGCCCAAGCACAGATACGCAGTATTTT.

J is TRBJ1-4 and V is TRBV18, with no clear D. The germline gives CDR1 KGHSH, CDR2 LQKENI. CDR3 length equals 15 residues. V was cut by 5 bases and J by 5 bases, with 15 bases left in between. Here the CDR3 reads CASSRALTENEKLFF. CDR3 nucleotides: TGTGCCAGCTCAAGGGCGCTCACGGAGAATGAAAAACTGTTTTTT.

The chain carries TRBV28 and TRBJ1-5, with a tentative D call TRBD1 (5 bases). The CDR3 runs 17 residues. V shed 5 bases and J shed 0 bases, with 17 bases lying between them. From germline, CDR1 is MDHEN and CDR2 SYDVKM. The chain's CDR3 is CASSHRTTDYSNQPQHF. The CDR3 DNA follows: TGTGCCAGCAGTCACCGGACGACAGACTATAGCAATCAGCCCCAGCATTTT.

This chain links TRBV4-1 with TRBJ1-3; D gene unclear. Germline CDR1 MGHRA, CDR2 YSYEKL. The length of the CDR3 is 15 residues. Between the trimmed V and J ends, which lost 0 bases and 2 bases, there was a span of 8 bases. The CDR3 region has the DNA TGCGCCAGCAGCCAAGAAAGAGGAGCTGGAAACACCATATATTTT. It yields the protein CASSQERGAGNTIYF.

This chain uses TRBV15 with TRBJ2-7; no reliable D call. Germline values: CDR1 LNHNV, CDR2 YYDKDF (reference sequence). This CDR3 has 15 residues. Trimming removed 0 bases at V and 6 bases at J, with 15 bases between. For the CDR3, the DNA is TGTGCCACCAGCAGAGATCTAGGAACTACGAGCGAGCAGTACTTC. This codes for CATSRDLGTTSEQYF.

Only one count was recorded for this clone. This chain uses TRBV11-2 with TRBJ1-1, with a weak D call TRBD1 (5 bases). This CDR3 region has 14 residues. V lost 2 bases to trimming and J lost 2 bases, with 9 bases between them. CDR1 and CDR2 (germline): SGHAT, FQNNGV. CDR3 protein: CASSLLGGNTEAFF. DNA for the CDR3: TGTGCCAGCAGCTTATTGGGGGGAAACACTGAAGCTTTCTTT.

This sequence joins TRBV4-1 and TRBJ1-1, with D possibly matching TRBD1 (6 bases). V was shortened by 1 base and J by 5 bases, with 11 bases between the two germline ends. The CDR3 is 14 amino acids. Germline CDR1 is MGHRA and CDR2 is YSYEKL. The CDR3: CASSQVQGWTEAFF. The CDR3 coding sequence is TGCGCCAGCAGCCAAGTGCAGGGGTGGACTGAAGCTTTCTTT.